This T cell receptor beta chain was captured by sequencing in a study of T cells after yellow fever vaccination. The overall study: Where fractions had low cell numbers, libraries were prepared from them with the SMART-Seq v4 Ultra Low Input RNA kit. Study observations and caveats: Of the clonotypes, a small share occurred in both CD4 and CD8 compartments. FACS-sorted repertoires could contain abundant clonotypes contaminating from the bulk population.

CDR1 is MDHEN and CDR2 is SYDVKM in the germline V gene. The CDR3 consists of 19 residues. V lost 5 bases and J lost 4; bases outside the gene matches: 20. TCR cDNA, made by 5'RACE template switching, carried an added universal primer site and UMIs. MiXCR, run by TCRdb on the 5' RACE reads, gives a single entry per CDR3 protein. The sample carries 300,000 to 400,000 distinct CDR3 sequences, around an eighth recorded once. This clonotype was found many times. Its antigen is not known. This receptor was obtained from a man aged 18 to 30 who received the YFV17D yellow fever vaccine. The chain is built from TRBV28 and TRBJ1-5; TRBD1 matches 7 bases. Sequenced material: CD4+ T cells sorted from PBMCs, taken 15 days after the yellow fever booster vaccination. CDR3 nucleotides: TGTGCCAGCAGTCTCGAAGGTCGTTGGGGACAGCCACTAAATCAGCCCCAGCATTTT. Its translation is CASSLEGRWGQPLNQPQHF.